Detailed here is one TCR beta chain. No antigen is known for it. Several immunoSEQ plates received, in even portions, the genomic DNA of each subset. The quantity of DNA used in unsorted PBMC replicate PCRs was 250 to 350 ng, corresponding to tens of thousands of T cell genomes. Ten immunoSEQ deep assay plates served to sequence unsorted PBMC DNA. Profiling relied on immunoSEQ multiplex PCR, and the TCRdb table lists in-frame clones only, not all of them. The sample shows about 560,000 clones, around 77% of them seen only once. The data were taken from a study of shared clonotypes between healthy human individuals. Whole-study findings and limits: Blood was the sole source, and tissue repertoires probably differ.

CDR3 size: 17 residues. Germline assignment: CDR1 SEHNR and CDR2 FQNEAQ (reference sequence). V shed 2 bases and J shed 4 bases, with 21 bases lying between them. The chain couples TRBV7-9 to TRBJ2-7, with D tentatively TRBD2 (6 bases). This clonotype was sampled from a woman aged 35 to 49 in good health. Some clones in this sample may be carry-over from other donors' samples. The sequenced material came from PBMCs. CDR3 residues: CASSLKYSPGASYEQYF. The CDR3 bases are TGTGCCAGCAGCTTAAAATACTCCCCGGGAGCTTCTTACGAGCAGTACTTC. Together with reference TRBV7-9 and TRBJ2-7, the CDR3 gives the full variable domain: DTGVSQNPRHKITKRGQNVTFRCDPISEHNRLYWYRQTLGQGPEFLTYFQNEAQLEKSRLLSDRFSAERPKGSFSTLEIQRTEQGDSAMYLCASSLKYSPGASYEQYFGPGTRLTVT.